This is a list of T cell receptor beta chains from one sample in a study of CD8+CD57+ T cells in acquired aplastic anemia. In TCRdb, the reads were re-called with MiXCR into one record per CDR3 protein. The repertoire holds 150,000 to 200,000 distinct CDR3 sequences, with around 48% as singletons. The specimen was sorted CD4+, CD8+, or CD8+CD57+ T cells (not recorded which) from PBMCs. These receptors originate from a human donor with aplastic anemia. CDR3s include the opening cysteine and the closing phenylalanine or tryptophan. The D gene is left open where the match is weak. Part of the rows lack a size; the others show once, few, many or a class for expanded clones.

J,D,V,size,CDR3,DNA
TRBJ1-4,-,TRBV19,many,CASKAWKPDEKLFF,TGTGCCAGTAAAGCATGGAAACCGGATGAAAAACTGTTTTTT
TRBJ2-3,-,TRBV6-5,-,CASSSIGIGDTQYF,TGTGCCAGCAGTTCCATCGGGATTGGCGATACGCAGTATTTT
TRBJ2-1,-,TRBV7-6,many,CASGPVRDRNEQFF,TGTGCCAGCGGGCCCGTCCGGGACCGCAATGAGCAGTTCTTC
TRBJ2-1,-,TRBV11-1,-,CASSLDRAGYNEQFF,TGTGCCAGCAGCTTAGACAGGGCCGGGTACAATGAGCAGTTCTTC
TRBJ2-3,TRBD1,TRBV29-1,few,CSVGTGPDTQYF,TGCAGCGTTGGGACAGGCCCTGATACGCAGTATTTT
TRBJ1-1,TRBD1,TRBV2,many,CASSGRTGGRAFF,TGTGCCAGCAGTGGTAGGACAGGGGGCCGGGCTTTCTTT
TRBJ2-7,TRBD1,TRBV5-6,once,CASSRTGSLYEQYF,TGTGCCAGCAGCCGGACAGGGAGTCTCTACGAGCAGTACTTC
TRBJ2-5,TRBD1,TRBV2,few,CASSAMGQPQETQYF,TGTGCCAGCAGTGCAATGGGACAGCCACAAGAGACCCAGTACTTC
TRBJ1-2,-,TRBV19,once,CASSSSKVTYGYTF,TGTGCCAGTAGTAGCTCCAAGGTTACCTATGGCTACACCTTC
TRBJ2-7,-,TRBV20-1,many,CSARVPQVTYEQYF,TGCAGTGCTAGAGTACCACAGGTTACCTACGAGCAGTACTTC
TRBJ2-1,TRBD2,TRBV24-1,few,CATATRISGGQNEQFF,TGTGCCACCGCGACCCGGATAAGCGGGGGCCAAAATGAGCAGTTCTTC
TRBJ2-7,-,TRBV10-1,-,CASSDLLGGEQYF,TGCGCCAGCAGTGATCTCCTAGGGGGCGAGCAGTACTTC
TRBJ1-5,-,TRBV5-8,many,CASSLEQPQHF,TGTGCCAGCAGCTTGGAACAGCCCCAGCATTTT
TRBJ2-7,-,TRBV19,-,CASSIGGDEQYF,TGTGCCAGTAGTATCGGGGGCGACGAGCAGTACTTC
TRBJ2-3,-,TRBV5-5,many,CASSLSGPDTQYF,TGTGCCAGCAGCTTGTCCGGCCCAGATACGCAGTATTTT
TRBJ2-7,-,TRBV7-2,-,CASGYDYSYEQYF,TGTGCCAGCGGCTATGACTACTCCTACGAGCAGTACTTT
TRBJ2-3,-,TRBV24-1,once,CATSDFLSSSYGRATQYF,TGTGCCACCAGTGACTTCCTCTCTAGCAGTTACGGCAGGGCTACGCAGTATTTT
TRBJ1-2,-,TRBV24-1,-,CATRNGTPFNYGYTF,TGTGCCACCAGGAATGGGACCCCCTTTAACTATGGCTACACCTTC
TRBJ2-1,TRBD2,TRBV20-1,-,CSARGTSVSEQFF,TGCAGTGCCCGGGGGACTAGCGTGAGTGAGCAGTTCTTC
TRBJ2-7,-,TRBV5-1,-,CASSLAGAEGEQYF,TGCGCCAGCAGCTTGGCCGGGGCGGAGGGCGAGCAGTACTTC
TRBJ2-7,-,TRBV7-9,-,CASSSWLSPYEQYF,TGTGCCAGCAGCTCCTGGCTTAGCCCCTACGAGCAGTACTTC
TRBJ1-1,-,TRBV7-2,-,CASSLLAVNTEAFF,TGTGCCAGCAGCTTACTGGCAGTGAACACTGAAGCTTTCTTT
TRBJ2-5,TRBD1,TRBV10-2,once,CATGTVRKETQYF,TGCGCCACGGGGACAGTGCGAAAAGAGACCCAGTACTTC
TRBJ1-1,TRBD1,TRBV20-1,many,CSAEPGGSAGTEAFF,TGCAGTGCGGAACCAGGGGGCTCGGCTGGCACTGAAGCTTTCTTT
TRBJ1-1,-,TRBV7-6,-,CASSEDKNTEAFF,TGTGCCAGCAGCGAGGACAAGAACACTGAAGCTTTCTTT
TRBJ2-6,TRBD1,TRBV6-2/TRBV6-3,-,CASSYQIGTGGAGANVLTF,TGTGCCAGCAGTTACCAAATCGGGACAGGGGGTGCTGGGGCCAACGTCCTGACTTTC
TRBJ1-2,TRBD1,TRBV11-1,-,CASSLGSTGGSSGYTF,TGTGCCAGCAGCTTGGGCAGTACAGGGGGTAGCAGTGGCTACACCTTC
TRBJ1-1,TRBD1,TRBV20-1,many,CSARVPENRGTEAFF,TGCAGTGCTAGAGTTCCGGAAAACAGGGGTACTGAAGCTTTCTTT
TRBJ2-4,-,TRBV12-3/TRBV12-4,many,CASSLDQRNIQYF,TGTGCCAGCAGTTTAGATCAGAGGAACATTCAGTACTTC
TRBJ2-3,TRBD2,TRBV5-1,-,CASRVSGGALDTQYF,TGCGCCAGCAGGGTTAGCGGGGGGGCCCTGGATACGCAGTATTTT
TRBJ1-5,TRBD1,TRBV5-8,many,CASSLGQGQDQPQHF,TGTGCCAGCAGCTTAGGACAGGGTCAGGATCAGCCCCAGCATTTT
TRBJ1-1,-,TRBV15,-,CATSRDRGWVAFF,TGTGCCACCAGCAGAGATCGGGGCTGGGTCGCTTTCTTT
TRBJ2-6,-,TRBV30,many,CAWRNSGANVLTF,TGTGCCTGGCGTAACTCTGGGGCCAACGTCCTGACTTTC
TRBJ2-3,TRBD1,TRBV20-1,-,CSASTGQGASSTDTQYF,TGCAGTGCTTCCACGGGACAGGGGGCGAGTAGCACAGATACGCAGTATTTT
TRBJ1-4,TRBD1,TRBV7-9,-,CASSLTGKEKLFF,TGTGCCAGCAGCTTGACAGGGAAGGAAAAACTGTTTTTT
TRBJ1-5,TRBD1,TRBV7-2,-,CASRSPGGRNQPQHF,TGTGCCAGCAGGAGCCCAGGGGGACGCAATCAGCCCCAGCATTTT
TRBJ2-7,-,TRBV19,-,CASRPTTQDEQYF,TGTGCCAGTAGGCCAACTACACAAGACGAGCAGTACTTC
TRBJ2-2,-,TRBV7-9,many,CASRERGASDAGELFF,TGTGCCAGCAGAGAAAGGGGGGCGTCAGACGCCGGGGAGCTGTTTTTT
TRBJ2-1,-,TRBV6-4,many,CASSDSLGEQFF,TGTGCCAGCAGTGACTCCTTGGGTGAGCAGTTCTTC
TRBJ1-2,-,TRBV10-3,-,CAISESLNLGQAPYGYTF,TGTGCCATCAGTGAGTCGTTGAATTTAGGACAAGCCCCTTATGGCTACACCTTC
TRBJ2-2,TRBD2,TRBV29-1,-,CSVPAAGAGELFF,TGCAGCGTTCCTGCCGCGGGGGCCGGGGAGCTGTTTTTT
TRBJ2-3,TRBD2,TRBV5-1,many,CASSLVGGSSTDTQYF,TGCGCCAGCAGCTTGGTGGGGGGGAGTAGCACAGATACGCAGTATTTT
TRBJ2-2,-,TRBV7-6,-,CASSLGTADTGELFF,TGTGCCAGCAGCTTAGGGACAGCCGACACCGGGGAGCTGTTTTTT
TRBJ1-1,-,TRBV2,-,CASTIFQESEAFF,TGTGCCAGCACCATATTCCAGGAGTCAGAAGCTTTCTTT